The rows below give T cell receptor beta chains drawn from one sample of a study of regulatory T cells in long-lasting Graves disease. TCRdb ran MiXCR on the multiplex PCR reads and lists one entry per CDR3 protein. The sample has 400,000 to 500,000 distinct CDR3 sequences, around 20% seen once; the top ten hold less than 9%. The sample here was peripheral blood mononuclear cells (PBMCs), taken when the disease was refractory, from a patient treated with antithyroid drugs. All receptors come from a female donor with Graves disease. Both conserved end residues are part of each CDR3. D genes are given only for firm matches. For some rows the clone size is stated as once, few or many, or as a class when expanded; others skip it.

D: NA
J: TRBJ1-5
size: NA
V: TRBV6-4
DNA: TGTGCCAGCCCCTCAGGTCTATATAGCAATCAGCCCCAGCATTTT
CDR3: CASPSGLYSNQPQHF

D: NA
J: TRBJ2-2
size: NA
V: TRBV13
DNA: TGTGCCAGCAGCTCAACGGGCGGGCCGGGCCCGAACACCGGGGAGCTGTTTTTT
CDR3: CASSSTGGPGPNTGELFF

D: TRBD2
J: TRBJ2-2
size: few
V: TRBV7-9
DNA: TGTGCCAGCAGCCCCCCGGGGGCAGCGGGAGGGCCGAGGATCGAGCTGTTTTTT
CDR3: CASSPPGAAGGPRIELFF

D: TRBD2
J: TRBJ2-2
size: many
V: TRBV28
DNA: TGTGCCAGCAGAAGACTAGCGGGAGATACCGGGGAGCTGTTTTTT
CDR3: CASRRLAGDTGELFF

D: TRBD1
J: TRBJ1-1
size: many
V: TRBV6-1
DNA: TGTGCCAGCCCCTCAGGGGGCCTCACTGAAGCTTTCTTT
CDR3: CASPSGGLTEAFF

D: NA
J: TRBJ2-5
size: many
V: TRBV12-3/TRBV12-4
DNA: TGTGCCAGCAGTTTAATCGGGACCCAGTACTTC
CDR3: CASSLIGTQYF

D: NA
J: TRBJ1-2
size: NA
V: TRBV14
DNA: TGTGCCAGCGGGACACATGGCTACACCTTC
CDR3: CASGTHGYTF

D: TRBD2
J: TRBJ2-5
size: many
V: TRBV11-2
DNA: TGTGCCAGCAGCTTAGTCGTTGGGCTGGCGGGAGGCCAAGAGACCCAGTACTTC
CDR3: CASSLVVGLAGGQETQYF

D: TRBD1
J: TRBJ1-5
size: many
V: TRBV28
DNA: TGTGCCAGCAGTTTTCGACAGGGTCGGGGTCAGCCCCAGCATTTT
CDR3: CASSFRQGRGQPQHF

D: NA
J: TRBJ1-1
size: many
V: TRBV11-2
DNA: TGTGCCATCCTTAAAGCTGGGGGGACTGAAGCTTTCTTT
CDR3: CAILKAGGTEAFF

D: NA
J: TRBJ1-2
size: many
V: TRBV10-3
DNA: TGTGCCACCGGGACGGAAATCTATGGCTACACCTTC
CDR3: CATGTEIYGYTF

D: NA
J: TRBJ1-4
size: many
V: TRBV28
DNA: TGTGCCAGCACATGGGCGACTAATGAAAAACTGTTTTTT
CDR3: CASTWATNEKLFF

D: NA
J: TRBJ2-5
size: NA
V: TRBV5-1
DNA: TGCGCCAGCAGCGCCGGGTGGGGGACCCAAGGGACCCAGTACTTC
CDR3: CASSAGWGTQGTQYF

D: NA
J: TRBJ1-4
size: many
V: TRBV28
DNA: TGTGCCAGCAGTTTTGAAAGGGAGACAGGATTTAATGAAAAACTGTTTTTT
CDR3: CASSFERETGFNEKLFF

D: NA
J: TRBJ2-2
size: NA
V: TRBV5-4
DNA: TGTGCCAGCAGCTTGTTCCCCGGGGAGCTGTTTTTT
CDR3: CASSLFPGELFF

D: NA
J: TRBJ2-1
size: NA
V: TRBV7-6
DNA: TGTGCCAGCAGCTCGGGGTTGCGTGGGGTGGGGGAGCAGTTCTTC
CDR3: CASSSGLRGVGEQFF

D: TRBD2
J: TRBJ2-7
size: once
V: TRBV19
DNA: TGTGCCAGTAGTATAGAGGGGAGCGGGAGGACCTACGAGCAGTACTTC
CDR3: CASSIEGSGRTYEQYF

D: TRBD2
J: TRBJ2-7
size: many
V: TRBV19
DNA: TGTGCCAGTGGCCCGGGGGGGGCTGGGACTAGCGGACGAGCGTACTTC
CDR3: CASGPGGAGTSGRAYF

D: NA
J: TRBJ2-3
size: many
V: TRBV2
DNA: TGTGCCAGCAGTGGTAGGAGGGTGAGGGAAGATACGCAGTATTTT
CDR3: CASSGRRVREDTQYF

D: NA
J: TRBJ1-5
size: NA
V: TRBV7-8
DNA: TGTGCCAGCAGCTTAGATACGGGGTCAATCAATCAGCCCCAGCATTTT
CDR3: CASSLDTGSINQPQHF

D: TRBD1
J: TRBJ1-5
size: few
V: TRBV15
DNA: TGTGCCACCAGCAGGACAGGGTTAGGTCAGCCCCAGCATTTT
CDR3: CATSRTGLGQPQHF

D: NA
J: TRBJ1-2
size: many
V: TRBV12-3/TRBV12-4
DNA: TGTGCCAGCAGTAATACAGGGTTTGGCTACACCTTC
CDR3: CASSNTGFGYTF

D: NA
J: TRBJ2-2
size: NA
V: TRBV7-7
DNA: TGTGCTAGTCGACTCGGGGTGGACACCGGGGAGCTGTTTTTT
CDR3: CASRLGVDTGELFF

D: TRBD2
J: TRBJ2-5
size: few
V: TRBV14
DNA: TGTGCCAGCAGCCAAGCAACTAGCGGGTATTCATGGCAAGAGACCCAGTACTTC
CDR3: CASSQATSGYSWQETQYF

D: NA
J: TRBJ2-5
size: many
V: TRBV27
DNA: TGTGCCAGCAGTTTATGGCAGGGAATCCAAGAGACCCAGTACTTC
CDR3: CASSLWQGIQETQYF

D: TRBD1
J: TRBJ2-1
size: NA
V: TRBV6-2/TRBV6-3
DNA: TGTGCCAGCAGACAGGGGTGGAATGAGCAGTTCTTC
CDR3: CASRQGWNEQFF

D: NA
J: TRBJ2-5
size: many
V: TRBV7-2
DNA: TGTGCCAGCAGCTATTACGGTGGGGGAAAGACCCAGTACTTC
CDR3: CASSYYGGGKTQYF

D: TRBD2
J: TRBJ2-3
size: NA
V: TRBV12-3/TRBV12-4
DNA: TGTGCCAGCAGCAAATATAGCGGGATTAGCACAGATACGCAGTATTTT
CDR3: CASSKYSGISTDTQYF

D: TRBD2
J: TRBJ2-7
size: many
V: TRBV28
DNA: TGTGCCAGCAGTTTGCGGGGGATAGCCGAGCAGTACTTC
CDR3: CASSLRGIAEQYF

D: NA
J: TRBJ1-1
size: many
V: TRBV10-3
DNA: TGTGCCATCAGGAGGGACATGAACACTGAAGCTTTCTTT
CDR3: CAIRRDMNTEAFF

D: NA
J: TRBJ2-7
size: NA
V: TRBV5-1
DNA: TGCGCCAGCAGCTTGAATCGACTACAGAAAAGCTCCTACGAGCAGTACTTC
CDR3: CASSLNRLQKSSYEQYF

D: TRBD2
J: TRBJ2-2
size: NA
V: TRBV28
DNA: TGTGCCAGCAGACGGACTAGTTCGGCCGGGGAGCTGTTTTTT
CDR3: CASRRTSSAGELFF

D: NA
J: TRBJ2-1
size: NA
V: TRBV19
DNA: TGTGCCAGTAGTATGGTGTTGAACAATGAGCAGTTCTTC
CDR3: CASSMVLNNEQFF

D: TRBD2
J: TRBJ2-2
size: few
V: TRBV18
DNA: TGTGCCAGCTCACCCACGTCGGGTCTAGCGGCGAACACCGGGGAGCTGTTTTTT
CDR3: CASSPTSGLAANTGELFF

D: TRBD1
J: TRBJ2-5
size: many
V: TRBV7-9
DNA: TGTGCCAGCAGCTTAGTGACAGGGGTGGGTGAGACCCAGTACTTC
CDR3: CASSLVTGVGETQYF

D: TRBD1
J: TRBJ1-4
size: NA
V: TRBV19
DNA: TGTGCCAGTAGAGAACAGGGGGCAGTTGAAAAACTGTTTTTT
CDR3: CASREQGAVEKLFF

D: TRBD1
J: TRBJ2-3
size: NA
V: TRBV7-8
DNA: TGTGCCAGCAGCTTAAACCGGGACAGGGAGGGCACAGATACGCAGTATTTT
CDR3: CASSLNRDREGTDTQYF

D: NA
J: TRBJ1-6
size: many
V: TRBV7-2
DNA: TGTGCCAGCAGCTTAGCAGGACCGAATAATTCACCCCTCCACTTT
CDR3: CASSLAGPNNSPLHF

D: NA
J: TRBJ1-1
size: few
V: TRBV20-1
DNA: TGCAGTGCCAGCCCTTTGGACAGCTCCCCTGAAGCTTTCTTT
CDR3: CSASPLDSSPEAFF

D: NA
J: TRBJ2-2
size: few
V: TRBV19
DNA: TGTGCCAGTAGTATTGTTTATGGTCCCGGGGAGCTGTTTTTT
CDR3: CASSIVYGPGELFF

D: NA
J: TRBJ2-7
size: many
V: TRBV2
DNA: TGTGCCAGCAGTGAAGCGCCCGGGGTAACCTACGAGCAGTACTTC
CDR3: CASSEAPGVTYEQYF

D: NA
J: TRBJ2-4
size: few
V: TRBV20-1
DNA: TGCAGTGCTAGAGATGGACTCAGCAAGGGAAACATTCAGTACTTC
CDR3: CSARDGLSKGNIQYF

D: TRBD1
J: TRBJ2-2
size: once
V: TRBV4-1
DNA: TGCGCCAGCAGCCACCGGACAGGGGTCACCGGGGAGCTGTTTTTT
CDR3: CASSHRTGVTGELFF

D: NA
J: TRBJ1-5
size: few
V: TRBV6-1
DNA: TGTGCCAGCAGTCGCCTTTTTGGGCGCAAGAACAATCAGCCCCAGCATTTT
CDR3: CASSRLFGRKNNQPQHF